This is a list of T cell receptor beta chains from one sample in a study of CD8 T cells in Susac syndrome. TCRdb re-called the immunoSEQ multiplex PCR reads with MiXCR, one entry per CDR3 protein. The data contain about 150,000 distinct CDR3 sequences, roughly 94% of them singletons. Specimen: CD8+ T cells from PBMCs. These receptors originate from a human donor with multiple sclerosis. Each CDR3 is given with its conserved first and last residue. Fields, in order: J gene, V gene, D gene, clone size, CDR3 protein, CDR3 DNA. D genes are given only for firm matches. Only part of the rows carry a size: once, few, many, or a class if the clone is expanded.

>TRBJ2-7|TRBV7-9|.|.
CASSMGADLSYEQYF
TGTGCCAGCAGCATGGGGGCAGACTTGTCCTACGAGCAGTACTTC
>TRBJ2-1|TRBV24-1|.|.
CATSDFPKNEQFF
TGTGCCACCAGTGATTTCCCGAAAAATGAGCAGTTCTTC
>TRBJ2-4|TRBV7-9|TRBD1|once
CASSNTGGIAKNIQYF
TGTGCCAGCAGCAATACAGGGGGTATAGCCAAAAACATTCAGTACTTC
>TRBJ1-2|TRBV2|.|once
CASPPTRQVYGYTF
TGTGCCAGCCCCCCGACTCGGCAGGTATATGGCTACACCTTC
>TRBJ2-1|TRBV25-1|.|.
CASSRLGSNEQFF
TGTGCCAGCAGTCGTCTAGGGAGCAATGAGCAGTTCTTC
>TRBJ2-3|TRBV13|.|.
CASSLYRETGNTDTQYF
TGTGCCAGCAGCTTATACCGGGAAACAGGAAACACAGATACGCAGTATTTT
>TRBJ1-2|TRBV29-1|TRBD1|once
CSVLTGDDNYGYTF
TGCAGCGTCCTTACAGGGGACGATAACTATGGCTACACCTTC
>TRBJ1-2|TRBV30|.|.
CAWVTGSGYTF
TGTGCCTGGGTCACAGGGAGCGGCTACACCTTC
>TRBJ2-6|TRBV7-9|.|once
CASSRTAVGANVLTF
TGTGCCAGCAGCCGAACAGCGGTAGGGGCCAACGTCCTGACTTTC
>TRBJ1-4|TRBV11-2|.|.
CASSPSHIRTDTNEKLFF
TGTGCCAGCAGCCCTAGTCATATTCGGACTGATACTAATGAAAAACTGTTTTTT
>TRBJ1-6|TRBV19|.|.
CASSPIGGALHF
TGTGCCAGCTCCCCCATTGGGGGGGCCCTCCACTTT
>TRBJ2-1|TRBV28|.|.
CASSLSTWDEQFF
TGTGCCAGCAGTTTATCGACATGGGATGAGCAGTTCTTC
>TRBJ1-2|TRBV20-1|.|.
CSADRRGLYGYTF
TGCAGTGCCGACAGGCGAGGACTATATGGCTACACCTTC
>TRBJ2-7|TRBV12-3/TRBV12-4|.|once
CASSLRGHEQYF
TGTGCCAGCAGTTTACGGGGCCACGAGCAGTACTTC
>TRBJ1-4|TRBV5-4|.|.
CASSLDSAEGGLFF
TGTGCCAGCAGCTTGGACTCGGCAGAGGGGGGACTGTTTTTT
>TRBJ1-1|TRBV12-3/TRBV12-4|TRBD1|.
CASRSTGRTGEAFF
TGTGCCAGCAGATCGACAGGGCGAACGGGTGAAGCTTTCTTT
>TRBJ1-2|TRBV7-9|.|once
CASRKPGLTGYTF
TGTGCCAGCAGAAAACCGGGACTAACGGGCTACACCTTC
>TRBJ1-2|TRBV5-6|.|.
CASSMEGEEYGYTF
TGTGCCAGCAGCATGGAAGGTGAGGAATATGGCTACACCTTC
>TRBJ1-6|TRBV27|.|.
CASSWGLFNSPLHF
TGTGCCAGCAGTTGGGGACTGTTTAATTCACCCCTCCACTTT
>TRBJ1-1|TRBV27|.|.
CASSPTRNTEAFF
TGTGCCAGCAGCCCGACTAGGAACACTGAAGCTTTCTTT
>TRBJ2-1|TRBV20-1|.|.
CSARDSGADSYNEQFF
TGCAGTGCTAGGGATAGCGGAGCCGACTCCTACAATGAGCAGTTCTTC
>TRBJ2-7|TRBV7-9|.|.
CASSTGQNNYEQYF
TGTGCCAGCAGCACCGGACAGAATAACTACGAGCAGTACTTC
>TRBJ2-1|TRBV28|.|.
CASRRDRGTYNEQFF
TGTGCCAGCAGGCGGGACCGCGGGACCTACAATGAGCAGTTCTTC
>TRBJ1-1|TRBV9|.|.
CASSVVSDTEAFF
TGTGCCAGCAGCGTAGTCTCAGACACTGAAGCTTTCTTT
>TRBJ2-7|TRBV27|TRBD1|.
CASSLSPRGQGLTEQYF
TGTGCCAGCAGTTTATCCCCCAGGGGACAGGGTCTTACCGAGCAGTACTTC
>TRBJ1-6|TRBV13|.|once
CASSSLGERGPSSPLHF
TGTGCCAGCAGCTCGCTGGGGGAACGGGGTCCGAGTTCACCCCTCCACTTT
>TRBJ2-1|TRBV29-1|.|.
CSVALLGRNEQFF
TGCAGCGTTGCCCTGCTAGGGAGGAATGAGCAGTTCTTC
>TRBJ1-1|TRBV7-9|TRBD1|.
CASSSQGAEAFF
TGTGCCAGCAGCTCCCAGGGGGCTGAAGCTTTCTTT
>TRBJ2-2|TRBV9|.|.
CASSPTAGWELFF
TGTGCCAGCAGCCCGACCGCCGGTTGGGAGCTGTTTTTT
>TRBJ1-5|TRBV30|.|.
CAWSPGGFNQPQHF
TGTGCCTGGAGTCCCGGGGGTTTCAATCAGCCCCAGCATTTT
>TRBJ2-7|TRBV7-9|TRBD1|.
CASTSDRMNYEQYF
TGTGCCAGCACCTCGGACAGGATGAACTACGAGCAGTACTTC
>TRBJ2-7|TRBV27|.|.
CASSPKYSYEQYF
TGTGCCAGCAGCCCTAAGTACTCCTACGAGCAGTACTTC
>TRBJ1-4|TRBV7-9|TRBD1|.
CASSLGTGGLFF
TGTGCCAGCAGCCTCGGGACAGGGGGACTGTTTTTT
>TRBJ2-7|TRBV14|TRBD1|.
CASSQGLGTGIYEQYF
TGTGCCAGCAGCCAAGGCCTCGGGACAGGGATCTACGAGCAGTACTTC
>TRBJ1-2|TRBV29-1|.|.
CSVEDVGYGYTF
TGCAGCGTTGAAGACGTGGGCTATGGCTACACCTTC
>TRBJ2-7|TRBV7-9|TRBD1|.
CASSPSSDRAPYEQYF
TGTGCCAGCAGCCCATCGTCGGACAGGGCCCCCTACGAGCAGTACTTC
>TRBJ1-2|TRBV12-3/TRBV12-4|.|.
CASSSGSGVGGYTF
TGTGCCAGCAGTTCAGGTTCCGGTGTGGGTGGCTACACCTTC
>TRBJ2-1|TRBV27|TRBD2|.
CASSLGTKRGGNNEQFF
TGTGCCAGCAGTTTGGGGACTAAGCGGGGGGGCAATAATGAGCAGTTCTTC
>TRBJ2-4|TRBV27|.|.
CASSSGGVGNIQYF
TGTGCCAGCAGTTCCGGAGGGGTGGGAAACATTCAGTACTTC
>TRBJ2-7|TRBV6-6|.|.
CASTRSPRQSYEQYF
TGTGCCAGCACCCGCTCCCCGAGACAGTCCTACGAGCAGTACTTC
>TRBJ2-3|TRBV5-6|TRBD1|.
CASSYRDRSTDTQYF
TGTGCCAGCAGCTACCGGGACAGAAGCACAGATACGCAGTATTTT
>TRBJ1-5|TRBV6-2/TRBV6-3|.|.
CASSSSRGRQEQSRGNQPQHF
TGTGCCAGCAGTTCGTCGAGGGGACGACAGGAGCAGAGTAGGGGCAATCAGCCCCAGCATTTT
>TRBJ1-5|TRBV6-6|.|.
CASSYETNQPQHF
TGTGCCAGCAGTTACGAGACCAATCAGCCCCAGCATTTT
>TRBJ2-7|TRBV20-1|.|.
CSARELGAEEQYF
TGCAGTGCTAGAGAATTGGGGGCAGAGGAGCAGTACTTC
>TRBJ2-1|TRBV7-3|.|.
CASSLDLAREQFF
TGTGCCAGCAGCTTAGATCTAGCGCGTGAGCAGTTCTTC
>TRBJ1-5|TRBV11-2|.|.
CASSQSGSADQPQHF
TGTGCCAGCAGCCAATCGGGCAGTGCTGATCAGCCCCAGCATTTT
>TRBJ1-2|TRBV9|TRBD1|.
CASSVEGTGRNYGYTF
TGTGCCAGCAGCGTAGAGGGGACAGGCCGTAACTATGGCTACACCTTC
>TRBJ2-1|TRBV27|TRBD2|once
CASSFRQRGDNEQFF
TGTGCCAGCAGTTTCAGACAGCGGGGGGACAATGAGCAGTTCTTC
>TRBJ2-7|TRBV5-1|TRBD1|.
CASSLFRQGAHEQYF
TGCGCCAGCAGCTTGTTTCGACAGGGGGCCCACGAGCAGTACTTC
>TRBJ2-1|TRBV2|TRBD1|.
CASSEPGTDNEQFF
TGTGCCAGCAGTGAACCAGGGACAGACAATGAGCAGTTCTTC
>TRBJ1-5|TRBV12-3/TRBV12-4|.|.
CASSSDRQTHF
TGTGCCAGCAGTTCAGACAGGCAGACGCATTTT
>TRBJ1-1|TRBV20-1|.|.
CSARQGMWTEAFF
TGCAGTGCTAGACAGGGTATGTGGACTGAAGCTTTCTTT
>TRBJ1-1|TRBV30|.|once
CAWKRGAEAFF
TGTGCCTGGAAAAGGGGAGCCGAAGCTTTCTTT
>TRBJ1-2|TRBV29-1|TRBD1|.
CSVRQGAAYGYTF
TGCAGCGTGAGACAGGGGGCGGCCTATGGCTACACCTTC
>TRBJ2-7|TRBV7-2|.|.
CASSSPGTGLYEQYF
TGTGCCAGCAGCTCCCCAGGGACGGGGCTCTACGAGCAGTACTTC